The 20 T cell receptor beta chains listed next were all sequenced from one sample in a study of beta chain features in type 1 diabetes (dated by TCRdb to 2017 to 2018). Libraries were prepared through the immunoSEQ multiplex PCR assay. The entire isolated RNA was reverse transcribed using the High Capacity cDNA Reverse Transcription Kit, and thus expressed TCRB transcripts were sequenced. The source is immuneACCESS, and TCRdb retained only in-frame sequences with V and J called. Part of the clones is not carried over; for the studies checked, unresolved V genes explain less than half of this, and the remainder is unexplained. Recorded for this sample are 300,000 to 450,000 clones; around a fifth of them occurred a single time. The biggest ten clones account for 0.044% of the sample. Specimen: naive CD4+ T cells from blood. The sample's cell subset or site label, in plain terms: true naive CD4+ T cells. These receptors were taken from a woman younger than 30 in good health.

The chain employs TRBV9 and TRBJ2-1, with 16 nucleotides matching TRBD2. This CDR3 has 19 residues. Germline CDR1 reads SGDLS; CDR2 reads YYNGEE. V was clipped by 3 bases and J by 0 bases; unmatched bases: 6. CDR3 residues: CASSGKGTSGGASYNEQFF. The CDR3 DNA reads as TGTGCCAGCAGCGGGAAGGGGACTAGCGGGGGGGCCTCCTACAATGAGCAGTTCTTC.

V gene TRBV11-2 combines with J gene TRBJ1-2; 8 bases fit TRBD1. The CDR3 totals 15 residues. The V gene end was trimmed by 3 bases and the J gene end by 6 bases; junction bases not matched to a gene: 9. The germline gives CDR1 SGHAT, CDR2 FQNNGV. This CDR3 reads CASSFIRGQWNGYTF. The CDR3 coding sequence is TGTGCCAGCAGCTTCATCAGGGGGCAATGGAATGGCTACACCTTC.

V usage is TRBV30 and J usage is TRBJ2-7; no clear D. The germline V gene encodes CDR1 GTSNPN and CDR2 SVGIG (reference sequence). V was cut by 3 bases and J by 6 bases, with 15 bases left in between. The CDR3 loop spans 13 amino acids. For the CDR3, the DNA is TGTGCCTGGAGCCCAAACCGTTTGAGCGAGCAGTACTTC. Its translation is CAWSPNRLSEQYF.

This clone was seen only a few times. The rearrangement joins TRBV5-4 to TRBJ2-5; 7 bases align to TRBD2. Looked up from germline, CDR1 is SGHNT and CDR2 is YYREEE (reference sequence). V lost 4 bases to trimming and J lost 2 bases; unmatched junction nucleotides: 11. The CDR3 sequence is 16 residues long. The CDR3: CASSPSWASGQETQYF. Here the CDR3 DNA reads TGTGCCAGCAGCCCCTCTTGGGCTAGCGGACAAGAGACCCAGTACTTC. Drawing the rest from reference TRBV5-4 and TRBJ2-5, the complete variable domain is ETGVTQSPTHLIKTRGQQVTLRCSSQSGHNTVSWYQQALGQGPQFIFQYYREEENGRGNFPPRFSGLQFPNYSSELNVNALELDDSALYLCASSPSWASGQETQYFGPGTRLLVL.

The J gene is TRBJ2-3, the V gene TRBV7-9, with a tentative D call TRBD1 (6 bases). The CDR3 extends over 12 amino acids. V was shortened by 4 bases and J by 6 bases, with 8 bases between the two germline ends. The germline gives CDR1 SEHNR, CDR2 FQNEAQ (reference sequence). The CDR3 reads CASSYQGDTQYF. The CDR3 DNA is TGTGCCAGCAGCTACCAGGGGGATACGCAGTATTTT.

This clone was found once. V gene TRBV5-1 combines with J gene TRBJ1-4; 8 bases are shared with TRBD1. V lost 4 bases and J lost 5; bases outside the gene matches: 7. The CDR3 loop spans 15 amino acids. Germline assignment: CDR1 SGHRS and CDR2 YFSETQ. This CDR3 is CASSKYRGENEKLFF. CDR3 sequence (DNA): TGCGCCAGCAGCAAATACAGGGGGGAGAATGAAAAACTGTTTTTT.

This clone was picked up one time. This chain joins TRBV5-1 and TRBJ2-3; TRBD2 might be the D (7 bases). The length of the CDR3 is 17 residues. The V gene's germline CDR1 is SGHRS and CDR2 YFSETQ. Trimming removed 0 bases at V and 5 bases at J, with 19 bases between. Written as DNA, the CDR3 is TGCGCCAGCAGCTTGGGTGTTTCGTGGGGGGGCCGAGATACGCAGTATTTT. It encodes CASSLGVSWGGRDTQYF.

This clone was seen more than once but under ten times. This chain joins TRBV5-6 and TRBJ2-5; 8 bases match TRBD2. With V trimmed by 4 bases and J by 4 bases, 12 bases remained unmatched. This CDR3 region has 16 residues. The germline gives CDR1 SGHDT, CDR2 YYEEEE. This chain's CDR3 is CASSQGVVAGIETQYF. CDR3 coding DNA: TGTGCCAGCAGCCAAGGTGTAGTAGCGGGGATAGAGACCCAGTACTTC.

CDR3: CASSTSTGANVLTF. DNA for the CDR3: TGTGCCAGTAGTACATCTACTGGGGCCAACGTCCTGACTTTC. The genes are TRBV19 and TRBJ2-6; D not resolved. Germline V CDR1 and CDR2: LNHDA, SQIVND (reference sequence). V lost 4 bases and J 2 bases, leaving 6 bases between the germline ends. CDR3 length: 14 residues.

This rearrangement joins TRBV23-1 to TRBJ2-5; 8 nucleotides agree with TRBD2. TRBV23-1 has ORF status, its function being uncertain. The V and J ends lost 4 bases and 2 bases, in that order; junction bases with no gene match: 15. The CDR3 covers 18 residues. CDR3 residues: CASSPSVCGTRGQETQYF. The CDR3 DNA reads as TGCGCCAGCAGTCCCTCGGTATGTGGGACTAGGGGACAAGAGACCCAGTACTTC.

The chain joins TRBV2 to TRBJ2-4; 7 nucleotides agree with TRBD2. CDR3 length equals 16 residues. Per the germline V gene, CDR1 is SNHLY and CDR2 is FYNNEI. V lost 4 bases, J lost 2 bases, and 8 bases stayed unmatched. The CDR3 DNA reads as TGTGCCAGCAGTGTGGGGACCGGGGGGACCAAAAACATTCAGTACTTC. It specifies CASSVGTGGTKNIQYF.

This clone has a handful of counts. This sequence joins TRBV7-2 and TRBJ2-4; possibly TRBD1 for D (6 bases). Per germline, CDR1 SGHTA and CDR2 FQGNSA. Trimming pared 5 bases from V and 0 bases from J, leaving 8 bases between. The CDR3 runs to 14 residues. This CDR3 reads CASSVTGAKNIQYF. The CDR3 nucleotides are TGTGCCAGCAGCGTGACAGGAGCCAAAAACATTCAGTACTTC.

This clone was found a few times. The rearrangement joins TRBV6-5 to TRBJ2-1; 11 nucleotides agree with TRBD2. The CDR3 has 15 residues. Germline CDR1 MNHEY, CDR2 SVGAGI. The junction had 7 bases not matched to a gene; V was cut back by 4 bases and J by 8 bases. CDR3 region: CASSLRLAGYDEQFF. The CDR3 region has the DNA TGTGCCAGCAGTTTAAGACTAGCGGGGTATGATGAGCAGTTCTTC.

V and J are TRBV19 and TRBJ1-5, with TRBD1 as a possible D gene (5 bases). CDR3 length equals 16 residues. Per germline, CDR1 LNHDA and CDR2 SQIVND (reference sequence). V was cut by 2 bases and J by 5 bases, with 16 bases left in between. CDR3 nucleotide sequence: TGTGCCAGTAGTATATCCGGACATGGCGGGGATCAGCCCCAGCATTTT. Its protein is CASSISGHGGDQPQHF.

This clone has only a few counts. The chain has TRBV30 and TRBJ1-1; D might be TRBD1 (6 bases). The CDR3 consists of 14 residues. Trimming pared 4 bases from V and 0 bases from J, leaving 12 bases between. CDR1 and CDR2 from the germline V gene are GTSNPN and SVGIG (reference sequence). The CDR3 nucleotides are TGTGCCTGGACTGGGAACAGGGTGAACACTGAAGCTTTCTTT. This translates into CAWTGNRVNTEAFF.

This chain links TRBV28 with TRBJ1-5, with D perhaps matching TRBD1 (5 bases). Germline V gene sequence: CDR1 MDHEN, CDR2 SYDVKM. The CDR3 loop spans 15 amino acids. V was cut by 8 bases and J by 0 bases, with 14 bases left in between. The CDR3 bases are TGTGCCAGCGGCTCCCCGGGGGATAGCAATCAGCCCCAGCATTTT. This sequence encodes CASGSPGDSNQPQHF.

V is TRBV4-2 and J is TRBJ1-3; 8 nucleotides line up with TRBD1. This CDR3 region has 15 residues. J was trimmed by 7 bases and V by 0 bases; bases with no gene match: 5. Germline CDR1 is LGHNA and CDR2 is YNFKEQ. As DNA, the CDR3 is TGTGCCAGCAGCCAAGACACAGGGGGTGGGAACACCATATATTTT. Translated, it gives CASSQDTGGGNTIYF.

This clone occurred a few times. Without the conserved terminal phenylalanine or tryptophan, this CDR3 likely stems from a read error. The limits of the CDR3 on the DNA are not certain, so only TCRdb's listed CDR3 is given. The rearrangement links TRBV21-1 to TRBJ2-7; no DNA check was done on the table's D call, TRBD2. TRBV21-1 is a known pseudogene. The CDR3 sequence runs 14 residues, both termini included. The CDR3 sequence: CASSKARGSGTGTL.

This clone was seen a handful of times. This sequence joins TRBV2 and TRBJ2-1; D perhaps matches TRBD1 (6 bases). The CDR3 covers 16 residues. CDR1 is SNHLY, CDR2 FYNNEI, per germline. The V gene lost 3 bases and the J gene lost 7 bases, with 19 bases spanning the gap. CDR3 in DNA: TGTGCCAGCAGTGAGTTGGGGGCTGCCGGGTCGAATGAGCAGTTCTTC. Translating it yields CASSELGAAGSNEQFF.

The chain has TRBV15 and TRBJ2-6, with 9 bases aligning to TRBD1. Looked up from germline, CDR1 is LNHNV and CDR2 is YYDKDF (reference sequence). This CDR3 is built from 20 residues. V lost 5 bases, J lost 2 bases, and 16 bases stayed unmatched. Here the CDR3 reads CATSSPGGDRGAAGANVLTF. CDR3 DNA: TGTGCCACCAGCTCTCCTGGGGGCGACAGGGGGGCAGCTGGGGCCAACGTCCTGACTTTC.